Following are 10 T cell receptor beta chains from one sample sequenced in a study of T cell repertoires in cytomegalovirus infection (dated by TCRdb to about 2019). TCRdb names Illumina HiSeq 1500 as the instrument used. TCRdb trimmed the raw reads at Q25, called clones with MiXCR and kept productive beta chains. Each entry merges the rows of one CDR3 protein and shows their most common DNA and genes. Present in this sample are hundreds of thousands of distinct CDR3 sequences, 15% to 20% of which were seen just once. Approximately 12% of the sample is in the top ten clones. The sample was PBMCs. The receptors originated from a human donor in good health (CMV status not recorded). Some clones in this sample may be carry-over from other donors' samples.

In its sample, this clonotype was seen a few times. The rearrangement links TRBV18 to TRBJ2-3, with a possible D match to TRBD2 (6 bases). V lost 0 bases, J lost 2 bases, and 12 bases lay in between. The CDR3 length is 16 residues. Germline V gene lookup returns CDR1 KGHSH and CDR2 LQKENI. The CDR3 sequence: CASSPPLGGSTDTQYF. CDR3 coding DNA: TGTGCCAGCTCACCACCGTTGGGGGGTTCCACAGATACGCAGTATTTT. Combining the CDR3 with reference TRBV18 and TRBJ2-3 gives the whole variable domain NAGVMQNPRHLVRRRGQEARLRCSPMKGHSHVYWYRQLPEEGLKFMVYLQKENIIDESGMPKERFSAEFPKEGPSILRIQQVVRGDSAAYFCASSPPLGGSTDTQYFGPGTRLTVL.

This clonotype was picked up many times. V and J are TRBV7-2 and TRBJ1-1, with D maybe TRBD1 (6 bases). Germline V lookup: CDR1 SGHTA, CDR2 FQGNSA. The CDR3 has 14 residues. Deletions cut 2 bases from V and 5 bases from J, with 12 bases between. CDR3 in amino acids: CASSLYGGGTEAFF. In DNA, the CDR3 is TGTGCCAGCAGCTTATACGGGGGCGGGACTGAAGCTTTCTTT.

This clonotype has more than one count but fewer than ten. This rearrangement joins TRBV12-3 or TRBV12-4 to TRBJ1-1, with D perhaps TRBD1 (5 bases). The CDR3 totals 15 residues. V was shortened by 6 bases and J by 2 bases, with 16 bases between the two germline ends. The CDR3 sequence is CASSRGGGPNTEAFF. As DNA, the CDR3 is TGTGCCAGCAGCCGCGGGGGTGGTCCCAACACTGAAGCTTTCTTT.

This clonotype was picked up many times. In DNA, the CDR3 is TGTGCCAGCAGCTTAGATTTCGAGGGAACCGGGGAGCTGTTTTTT. Its protein product is CASSLDFEGTGELFF. The V and J genes are TRBV7-2 and TRBJ2-2; D possibly corresponds to TRBD2 (5 bases). Trimming left V 1 base short and J 5 bases short, with 11 bases between. Germline values: CDR1 SGHTA, CDR2 FQGNSA. This CDR3 has 15 amino acids.

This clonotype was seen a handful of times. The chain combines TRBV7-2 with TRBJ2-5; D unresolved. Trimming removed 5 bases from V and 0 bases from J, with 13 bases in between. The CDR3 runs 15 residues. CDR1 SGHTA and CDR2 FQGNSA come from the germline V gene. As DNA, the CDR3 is TGTGCCAGCAGCCCCATGGGGTATTACCAAGAGACCCAGTACTTC. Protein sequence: CASSPMGYYQETQYF. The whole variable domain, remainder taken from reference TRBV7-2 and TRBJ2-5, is GAGVSQSPSNKVTEKGKDVELRCDPISGHTALYWYRQSLGQGLEFLIYFQGNSAPDKSGLPSDRFSAERTGGSVSTLTIQRTQQEDSAVYLCASSPMGYYQETQYFGPGTRLLVL.

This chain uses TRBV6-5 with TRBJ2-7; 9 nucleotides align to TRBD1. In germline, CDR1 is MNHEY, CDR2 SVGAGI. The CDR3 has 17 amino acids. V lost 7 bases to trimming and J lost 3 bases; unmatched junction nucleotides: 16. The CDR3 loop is CASMDRGSRWGFYEQYF. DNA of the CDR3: TGTGCCAGCATGGACAGGGGCTCGCGGTGGGGATTCTACGAGCAGTACTTC.

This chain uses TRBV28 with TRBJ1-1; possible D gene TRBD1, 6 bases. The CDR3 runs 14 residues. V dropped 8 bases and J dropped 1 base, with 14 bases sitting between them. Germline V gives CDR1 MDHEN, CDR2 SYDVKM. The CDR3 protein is CASERRGGNTEAFF. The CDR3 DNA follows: TGTGCCAGCGAGAGAAGAGGGGGGAACACTGAAGCTTTCTTT.

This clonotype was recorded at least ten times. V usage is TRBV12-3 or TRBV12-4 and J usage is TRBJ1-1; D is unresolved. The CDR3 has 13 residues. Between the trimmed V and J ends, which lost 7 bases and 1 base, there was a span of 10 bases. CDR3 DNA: TGTGCCAGCAAGTGGGAGAGGAACACTGAAGCTTTCTTT. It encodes CASKWERNTEAFF.

CDR3 residues: CSASSQGISYEQYF. The CDR3 DNA sequence: TGCAGTGCTAGTTCACAGGGGATATCCTACGAGCAGTACTTC. J is TRBJ2-7 and V is TRBV20-1; 7 bases match TRBD1. Trimming cost V 3 bases and J 1 base; bases outside gene matches: 6. The V gene's germline CDR1 is DFQATT and CDR2 SNEGSKA (reference sequence). This CDR3 has 14 residues.

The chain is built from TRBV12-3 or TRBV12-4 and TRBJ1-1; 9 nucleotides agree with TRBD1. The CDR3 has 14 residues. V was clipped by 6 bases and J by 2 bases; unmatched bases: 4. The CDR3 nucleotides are TGTGCCAGCAGCCAACAGGGGGCTAACACTGAAGCTTTCTTT. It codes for CASSQQGANTEAFF.